The 10 T cell receptor beta chains in this list originate from one sample, sequenced in a study of blood T cell repertoires in COVID-19. Sequencing used immunoSEQ multiplex PCR; TCRdb keeps in-frame clones, though not all of them. The sample records 310,000 or so clones, roughly 87% being singletons. The sequencing sample was made of PBMCs or T cells enriched from blood (not recorded which). The receptors originated from a woman aged 18-29 years who had recovered from COVID-19.

The chain links TRBV19 to TRBJ2-1; 7 bases fit TRBD1. CDR3 length equals 14 residues. Germline loops: CDR1 LNHDA, CDR2 SQIVND (reference sequence). V gave up 6 bases and J gave up 7 bases; unmatched junction bases: 9. The CDR3 sequence: CASRGTDRANEQFF. CDR3 in DNA: TGTGCCAGTAGGGGGACAGATAGGGCTAATGAGCAGTTCTTC. The variable domain in full, completed from reference TRBV19 and TRBJ2-1, reads DGGITQSPKYLFRKEGQNVTLSCEQNLNHDAMYWYRQDPGQGLRLIYYSQIVNDFQKGDIAEGYSVSREKKESFPLTVTSAQKNPTAFYLCASRGTDRANEQFFGPGTRLTVL.

The chain uses TRBV3-1 (or the pseudogene TRBV3-2) and TRBJ2-7; 9 bases are shared with TRBD2. The V gene end was trimmed by 3 bases and the J gene end by 6 bases; junction bases not matched to a gene: 3. CDR1 and CDR2 (germline): LGHDT, YNNKEL (reference sequence). The CDR3 length is 13 residues. For the CDR3, the DNA is TGTGCCAGCAGCCAGGTAGCGGGAGTCGAGCAGTACTTC. Translation: CASSQVAGVEQYF.

The genes are TRBV11-3 and TRBJ2-1; D possibly corresponds to TRBD2 (6 bases). V was cut by 3 bases and J by 7 bases, with 16 bases left in between. Germline CDR1 reads SGHNT; CDR2 reads YENEEA. This CDR3 has 15 amino acids. The CDR3 spells CASSFSGALRNEQFF. CDR3 coding DNA: TGTGCCAGCAGCTTCTCGGGAGCTCTCCGAAATGAGCAGTTCTTC.

The chain carries TRBV27 and TRBJ2-3; 13 bases are shared with TRBD2. Trimming removed 5 bases from V and 2 bases from J; junction bases left unmatched: 7. Germline V gives CDR1 MNHEY, CDR2 SMNVEV (reference sequence). The CDR3 totals 17 residues. The CDR3 here is CASSRFGTSGTTDTQYF. The CDR3 DNA sequence: TGTGCCAGCAGTCGCTTTGGGACTAGCGGGACCACAGATACGCAGTATTTT.

The chain is built from TRBV19 and TRBJ2-7, with 7 bases lining up with TRBD1. Germline V gene lookup returns CDR1 LNHDA and CDR2 SQIVND (reference sequence). CDR3 size: 13 residues. With V trimmed by 9 bases and J by 5 bases, 10 bases remained unmatched. Here the CDR3 DNA reads TGTGCCAGCAACCGAGGGGGCGGCGACGAGCAGTACTTC. This gives the protein CASNRGGGDEQYF.

This clone was picked up one time. The sample holds other DNA sequences that translate to the same CDR3. The J gene is TRBJ1-2, the V gene TRBV29-1, with D possibly TRBD1 on 5 matching bases. The CDR3 spans 12 residues. The germline V gene has CDR1 SQVTM and CDR2 ANQGSEA. V was cut by 1 base and J by 3 bases, with 6 bases left in between. The CDR3 bases are TGCAGCGTTGAAGCGGGGGACTATGGCTACACCTTC. It encodes CSVEAGDYGYTF. Full variable domain (rest looked up from reference TRBV29-1 and TRBJ1-2): SAVISQKPSRDICQRGTSLTIQCQVDSQVTMMFWYRQQPGQSLTLIATANQGSEATYESGFVIDKFPISRPNLTFSTLTVSNMSPEDSSIYLCSVEAGDYGYTFGSGTRLTVV.

This sequence joins TRBV6-2 or TRBV6-3 and TRBJ2-4; weak D call: TRBD1 (6 bases). Looked up from germline, CDR1 is MNHEY and CDR2 is SVGEGT. V dropped 4 bases and J dropped 0 bases, with 13 bases sitting between them. CDR3 length equals 16 residues. CDR3 region: CASSSRTALAKNIQYF. CDR3 DNA: TGTGCCAGCAGTTCCCGGACAGCATTAGCCAAAAACATTCAGTACTTC.

This rearrangement joins TRBV5-1 to TRBJ2-3; the D gene is possibly TRBD1 (5 bases). From germline, CDR1 is SGHRS and CDR2 YFSETQ. V shed 4 bases and J shed 0 bases, with 15 bases lying between them. CDR3 length equals 16 residues. The CDR3 is CASSPRIDSSTDTQYF. In DNA form, the CDR3 reads TGCGCCAGCAGCCCGAGAATTGACAGTAGCACAGATACGCAGTATTTT. The full variable domain, in which reference TRBV5-1 and TRBJ2-3 provide the parts outside the CDR3, is KAGVTQTPRYLIKTRGQQVTLSCSPISGHRSVSWYQQTPGQGLQFLFEYFSETQRNKGNFPGRFSGRQFSNSRSEMNVSTLELGDSALYLCASSPRIDSSTDTQYFGPGTRLTVL.

This clone was picked up one time. V gene TRBV27 combines with J gene TRBJ2-7; 9 bases align to TRBD2. The CDR3 contains 15 residues. CDR1 is MNHEY, CDR2 SMNVEV, per germline (reference sequence). The trim removed 3 bases at V and 4 bases at J, leaving 7 bases unmatched. The CDR3 nucleotides read TGTGCCAGCAGTTTTCGGCGGGGGGGGATTTACGAGCAGTACTTC. This sequence encodes CASSFRRGGIYEQYF.

The chain recombines TRBV5-6 with TRBJ1-1; D possibly corresponds to TRBD1 (6 bases). This CDR3 has 15 residues. V was cut by 4 bases and J by 4 bases, with 17 bases left in between. Germline CDR1 reads SGHDT; CDR2 reads YYEEEE. The CDR3 DNA is TGTGCCAGCAGCCTAAGAATCGGACAGTTCACTGAAGCTTTCTTT. It is translated as CASSLRIGQFTEAFF.